This TCR beta chain emerged from a study of blood T cell repertoires in COVID-19. The CDR3 is 13 residues long. Germline V gene lookup returns CDR1 MNHEY and CDR2 SVGAGI. Trimming took off 7 bases at V and 5 bases at J, with 14 bases between the two ends. Using immunoSEQ multiplex PCR, the repertoire was profiled, and TCRdb retains in-frame clones only, with some absent. The repertoire holds 200,000 to 300,000 clones, with roughly 80% as singletons. This clone was seen a few times. The TCR sequence derives from an elderly woman with acute or convalescent COVID-19. Sequencing was done on a sample of peripheral blood. The gene calls are TRBV6-5 and TRBJ2-5; D possibly corresponds to TRBD2 (6 bases). CDR3 in amino acids: CASKQEGPETQYF. Here the CDR3 DNA reads TGTGCCAGCAAGCAGGAGGGCCCTGAGACCCAGTACTTC.